This T cell receptor beta chain was recorded in a study of T cells in Graves' hyperthyroidism and ophthalmopathy. Study outcomes and limitations: Appearing also in blood were most of the thyroid clonotypes expanded above 0.001.

The CDR3 regions of TCR beta were amplified from RNA transcripts. A first-round RT-PCR of the TCR CDR3 used the HTBI primer set. TCRdb itself ran the multiplex PCR reads through MiXCR, one entry per CDR3 protein. The table includes about 350,000 distinct CDR3 sequences, 11% to 15% detected once. There are 16 residues in the CDR3. The germline gives CDR1 SQVTM, CDR2 ANQGSEA. With 4 bases clipped from V and 5 bases from J, the junction kept 16 bases outside the gene matches. This clonotype was found many times. Its target is not known. The chain links TRBV29-1 to TRBJ2-7; 8 bases agree with TRBD2. The sample was blood. This TCR came from a woman in her 30s with Graves' hyperthyroidism. The CDR3 region has the DNA TGCAGCGTTGGGGGGGGAAGGGCTAGCGGGTCCAACGAGCAGTACTTC. Translation gives CSVGGGRASGSNEQYF.